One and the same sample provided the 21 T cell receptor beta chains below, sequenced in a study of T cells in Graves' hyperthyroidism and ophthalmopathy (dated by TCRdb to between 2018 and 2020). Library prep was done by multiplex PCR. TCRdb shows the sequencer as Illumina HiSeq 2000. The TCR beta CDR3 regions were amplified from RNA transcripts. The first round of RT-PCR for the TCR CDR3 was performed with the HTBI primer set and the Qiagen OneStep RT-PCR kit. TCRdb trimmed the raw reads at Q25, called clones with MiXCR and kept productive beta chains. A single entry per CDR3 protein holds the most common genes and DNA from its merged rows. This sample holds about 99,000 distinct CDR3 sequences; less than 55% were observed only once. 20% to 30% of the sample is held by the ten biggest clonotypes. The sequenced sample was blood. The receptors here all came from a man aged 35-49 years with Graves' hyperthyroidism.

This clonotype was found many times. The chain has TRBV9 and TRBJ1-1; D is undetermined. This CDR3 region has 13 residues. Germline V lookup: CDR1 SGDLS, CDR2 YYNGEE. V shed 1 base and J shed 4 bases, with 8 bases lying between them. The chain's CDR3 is CASSVSLSTEAFF. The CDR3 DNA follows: TGTGCCAGCAGCGTAAGTTTAAGCACTGAAGCTTTCTTT.

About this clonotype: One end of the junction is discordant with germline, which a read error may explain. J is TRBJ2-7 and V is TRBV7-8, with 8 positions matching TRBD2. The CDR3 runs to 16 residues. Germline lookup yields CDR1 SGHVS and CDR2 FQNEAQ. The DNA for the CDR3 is TGCGCCAGCAGCTTAGCACGAAGCGGGGGTGCCTACGAGCAGTACTTC. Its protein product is CASSLARSGGAYEQYF.

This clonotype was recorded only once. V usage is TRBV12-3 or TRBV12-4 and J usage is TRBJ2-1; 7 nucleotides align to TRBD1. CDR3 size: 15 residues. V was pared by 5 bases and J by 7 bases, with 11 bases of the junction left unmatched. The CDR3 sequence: CASSTARQGDNEQFF. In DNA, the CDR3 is TGTGCCAGCAGTACCGCGCGACAGGGAGATAATGAGCAGTTCTTC.

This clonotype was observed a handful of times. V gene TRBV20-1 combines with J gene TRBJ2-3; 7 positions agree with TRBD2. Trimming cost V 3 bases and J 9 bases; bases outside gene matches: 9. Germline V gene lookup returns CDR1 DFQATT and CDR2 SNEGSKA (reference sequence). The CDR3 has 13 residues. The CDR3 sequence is CSARGVSGWTQYF. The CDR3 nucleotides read TGCAGTGCTAGGGGGGTTAGCGGGTGGACGCAGTATTTT.

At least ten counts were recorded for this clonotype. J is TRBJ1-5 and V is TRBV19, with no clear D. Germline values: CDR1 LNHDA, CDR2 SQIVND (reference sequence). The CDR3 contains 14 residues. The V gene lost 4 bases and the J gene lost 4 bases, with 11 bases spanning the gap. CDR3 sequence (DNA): TGTGCCAGTAGTAGATTGGACGGTAATCAGCCCCAGCATTTT. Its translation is CASSRLDGNQPQHF.

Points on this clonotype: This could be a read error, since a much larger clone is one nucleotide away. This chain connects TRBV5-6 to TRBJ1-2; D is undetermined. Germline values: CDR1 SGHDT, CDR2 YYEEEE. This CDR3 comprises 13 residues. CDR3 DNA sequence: TGTGCCAGCAGCTTTAGTGAGGACTATGGCTGCACCTTC. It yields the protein CASSFSEDYGCTF.

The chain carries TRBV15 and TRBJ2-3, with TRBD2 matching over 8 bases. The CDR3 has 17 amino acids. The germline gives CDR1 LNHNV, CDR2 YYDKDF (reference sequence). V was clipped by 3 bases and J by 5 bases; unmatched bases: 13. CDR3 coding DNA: TGTGCCACCAGCAGCTTCCCACCGGGAGCGGGGGTAGATACGCAGTATTTT. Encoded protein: CATSSFPPGAGVDTQYF.

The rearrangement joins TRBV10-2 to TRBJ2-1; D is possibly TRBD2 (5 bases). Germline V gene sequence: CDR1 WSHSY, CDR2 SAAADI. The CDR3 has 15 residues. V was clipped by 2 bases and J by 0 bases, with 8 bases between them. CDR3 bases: TGCGCCAGCAGTGAGACCCGGGACTCCTACAATGAGCAGTTCTTC. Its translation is CASSETRDSYNEQFF.

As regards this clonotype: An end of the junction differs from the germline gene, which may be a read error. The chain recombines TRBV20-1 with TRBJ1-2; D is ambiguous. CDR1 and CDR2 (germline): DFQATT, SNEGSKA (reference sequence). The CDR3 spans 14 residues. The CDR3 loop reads CSARVGQSAYGYTF. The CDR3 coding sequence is TGCAGCGCTAGAGTAGGTCAATCCGCCTATGGCTACACCTTC.

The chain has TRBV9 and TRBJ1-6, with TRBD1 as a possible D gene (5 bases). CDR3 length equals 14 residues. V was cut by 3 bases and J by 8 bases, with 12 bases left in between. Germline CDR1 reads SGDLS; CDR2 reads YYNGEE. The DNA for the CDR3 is TGTGCCAGCAGCGGGGGGGGGGGGGATTCACCCCTCCACTTT. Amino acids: CASSGGGGDSPLHF.

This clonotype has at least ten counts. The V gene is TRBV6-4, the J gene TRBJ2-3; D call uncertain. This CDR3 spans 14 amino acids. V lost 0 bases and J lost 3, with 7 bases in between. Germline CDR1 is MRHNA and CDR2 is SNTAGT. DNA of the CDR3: TGTGCCAGCAGTGACTCGATAGAGACAGATACGCAGTATTTT. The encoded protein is CASSDSIETDTQYF.

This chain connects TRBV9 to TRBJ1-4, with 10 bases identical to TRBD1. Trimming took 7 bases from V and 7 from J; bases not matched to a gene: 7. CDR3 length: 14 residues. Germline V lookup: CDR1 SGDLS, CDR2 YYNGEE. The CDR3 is CASGTGVGAEKLFF. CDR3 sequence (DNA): TGTGCCAGCGGGACAGGGGTCGGGGCTGAAAAACTGTTTTTT. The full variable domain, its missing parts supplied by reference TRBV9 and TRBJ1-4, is DSGVTQTPKHLITATGQRVTLRCSPRSGDLSVYWYQQSLDQGLQFLIQYYNGEERAKGNILERFSAQQFPDLHSELNLSSLELGDSALYFCASGTGVGAEKLFFGSGTQLSVL.

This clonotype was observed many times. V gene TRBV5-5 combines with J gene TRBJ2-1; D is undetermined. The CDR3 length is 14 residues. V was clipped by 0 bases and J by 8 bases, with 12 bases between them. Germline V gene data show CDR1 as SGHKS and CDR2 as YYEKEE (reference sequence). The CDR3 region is CASSLGLIGYEQFF. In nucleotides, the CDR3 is TGTGCCAGCAGCTTGGGGCTCATTGGCTATGAGCAGTTCTTC.

In DNA, the CDR3 is TGTGCCATCAGCGCAACGGACCATTATGGCTACACCTTC. The encoded protein is CAISATDHYGYTF. The chain has TRBV10-3 and TRBJ1-2; no firm D call. V was shortened by 6 bases and J by 5 bases, with 13 bases between the two germline ends. The V gene's germline CDR1 is ENHRY and CDR2 SYGVKD. CDR3 size: 13 residues.

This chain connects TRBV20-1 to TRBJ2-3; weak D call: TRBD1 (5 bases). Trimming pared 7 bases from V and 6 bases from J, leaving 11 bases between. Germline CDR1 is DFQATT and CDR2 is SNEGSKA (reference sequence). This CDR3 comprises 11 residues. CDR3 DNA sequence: TGCAGTGATCAGGGTCCCGATACGCAGTATTTT. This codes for CSDQGPDTQYF.

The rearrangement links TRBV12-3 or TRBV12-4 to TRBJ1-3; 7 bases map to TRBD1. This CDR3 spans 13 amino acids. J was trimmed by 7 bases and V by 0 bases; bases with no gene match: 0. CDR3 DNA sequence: TGTGCCAGCAGTTTAGCAGGGGGCAACACCATATATTTT. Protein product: CASSLAGGNTIYF.

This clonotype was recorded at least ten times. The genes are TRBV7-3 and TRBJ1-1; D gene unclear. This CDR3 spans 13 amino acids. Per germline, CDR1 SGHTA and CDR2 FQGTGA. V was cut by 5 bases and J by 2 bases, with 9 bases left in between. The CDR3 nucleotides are TGTGCCAGCAGCCGATTAACCAACACTGAAGCTTTCTTT. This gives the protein CASSRLTNTEAFF.

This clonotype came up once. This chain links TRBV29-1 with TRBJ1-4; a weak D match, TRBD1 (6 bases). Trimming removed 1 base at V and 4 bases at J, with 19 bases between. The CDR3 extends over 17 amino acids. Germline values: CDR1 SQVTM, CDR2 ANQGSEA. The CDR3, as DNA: TGCAGCGTTGAAGGGTTTGCGGGGGGGGCGCTTAATGAAAAACTGTTTTTT. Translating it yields CSVEGFAGGALNEKLFF.

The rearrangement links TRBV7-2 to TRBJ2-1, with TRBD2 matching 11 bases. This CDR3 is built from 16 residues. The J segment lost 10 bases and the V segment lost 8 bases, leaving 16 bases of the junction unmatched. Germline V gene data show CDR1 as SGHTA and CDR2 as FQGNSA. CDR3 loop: CASSPPVLAGVSEQFF. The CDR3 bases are TGTGCCAGCTCACCACCGGTACTAGCGGGAGTGAGCGAGCAGTTCTTC.

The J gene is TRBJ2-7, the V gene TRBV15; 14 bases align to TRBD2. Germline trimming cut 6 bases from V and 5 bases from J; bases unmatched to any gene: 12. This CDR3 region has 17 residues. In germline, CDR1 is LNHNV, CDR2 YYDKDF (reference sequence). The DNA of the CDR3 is TGTGCCACCAGTCCTCCTTTGGGACTAGCGGGAGAGGACGAGCAGTACTTC. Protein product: CATSPPLGLAGEDEQYF.

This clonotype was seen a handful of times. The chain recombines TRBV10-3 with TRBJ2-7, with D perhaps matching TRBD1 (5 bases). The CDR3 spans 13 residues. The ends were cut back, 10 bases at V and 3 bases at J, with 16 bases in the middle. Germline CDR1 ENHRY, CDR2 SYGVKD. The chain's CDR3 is CASSVTGSYEQYF. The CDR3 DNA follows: TGTGCCAGCTCAGTTACAGGAAGCTACGAGCAGTACTTC.